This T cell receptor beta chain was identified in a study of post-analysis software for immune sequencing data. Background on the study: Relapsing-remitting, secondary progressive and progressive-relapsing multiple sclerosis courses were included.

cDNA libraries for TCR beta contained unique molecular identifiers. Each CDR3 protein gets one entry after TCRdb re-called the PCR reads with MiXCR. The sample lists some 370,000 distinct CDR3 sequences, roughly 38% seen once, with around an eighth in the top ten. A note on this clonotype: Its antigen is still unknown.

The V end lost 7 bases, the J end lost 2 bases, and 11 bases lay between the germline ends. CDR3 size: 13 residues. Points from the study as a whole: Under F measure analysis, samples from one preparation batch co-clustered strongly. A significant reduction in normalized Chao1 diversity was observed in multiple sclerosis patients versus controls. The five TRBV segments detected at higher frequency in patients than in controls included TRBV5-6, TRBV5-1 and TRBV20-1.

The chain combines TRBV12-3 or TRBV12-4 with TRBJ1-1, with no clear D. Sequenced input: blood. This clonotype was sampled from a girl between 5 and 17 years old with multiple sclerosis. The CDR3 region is CASTLGHNTEAFF. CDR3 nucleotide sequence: TGTGCCAGCACCCTAGGCCATAACACTGAAGCTTTCTTT.